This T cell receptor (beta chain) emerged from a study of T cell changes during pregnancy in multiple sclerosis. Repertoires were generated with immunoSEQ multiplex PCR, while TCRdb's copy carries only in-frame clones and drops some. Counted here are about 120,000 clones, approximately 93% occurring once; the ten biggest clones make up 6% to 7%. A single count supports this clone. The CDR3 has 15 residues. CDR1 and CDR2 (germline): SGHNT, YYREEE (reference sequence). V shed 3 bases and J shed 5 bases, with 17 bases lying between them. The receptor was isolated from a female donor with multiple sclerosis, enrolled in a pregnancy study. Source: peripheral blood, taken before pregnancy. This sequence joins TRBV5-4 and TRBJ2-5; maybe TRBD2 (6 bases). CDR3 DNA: TGTGCCAGCAGCTCCGGGACTTTGGGTGTCGAGACCCAGTACTTC. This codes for CASSSGTLGVETQYF.